This TCR beta chain appears in the sequencing data of a study of blood T cell repertoires in COVID-19. Overall study context: Acute and convalescent COVID-19 samples came from the United States, Italy and Spain. The analysed material was cDNA or gDNA that came from T cells, B-cell-depleted T cells, or PBMCs.

This clone was counted once. The CDR3 is 18 residues long. V lost 3 bases, J lost 0 bases, and 18 bases lay in between. CDR1 KGHSH and CDR2 LQKENI come from the germline V gene. Per the original methods: Reference gene primers were amplified, and this amplification served to estimate nucleated cell counts. Sequencing used immunoSEQ multiplex PCR; TCRdb keeps in-frame clones, though not all of them. The D gene and trimming were derived from the DNA, and the V and J assignments and clone size from that table. This sample carries roughly 100,000 clones, 65% to 90% of them seen once, and the ten largest clones take 30% to 45%.

This TCR came from a man older than 75 with acute or convalescent COVID-19. Sequenced: peripheral blood. The chain combines TRBV18 with TRBJ1-3; D possibly corresponds to TRBD1 (5 bases). The CDR3 loop is CASSPQRTGPNSGNTIYF. CDR3 DNA: TGTGCCAGCTCACCGCAGAGAACAGGTCCAAACTCTGGAAACACCATATATTTT.